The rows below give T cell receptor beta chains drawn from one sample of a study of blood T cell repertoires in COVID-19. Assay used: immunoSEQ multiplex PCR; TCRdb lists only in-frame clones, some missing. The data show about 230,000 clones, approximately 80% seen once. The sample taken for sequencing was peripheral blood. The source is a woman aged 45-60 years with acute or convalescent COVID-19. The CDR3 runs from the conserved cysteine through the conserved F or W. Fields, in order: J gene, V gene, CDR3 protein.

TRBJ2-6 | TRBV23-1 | CASSKSHREPGANVLTF
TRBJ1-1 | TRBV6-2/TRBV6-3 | CASSKERVGAWTEAFF
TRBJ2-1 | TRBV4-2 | CASSRGQLLDNEQFF
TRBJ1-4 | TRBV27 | CASSLLRDSGEKLFF
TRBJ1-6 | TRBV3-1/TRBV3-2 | CASSQDRVRVHF
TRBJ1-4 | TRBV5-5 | CASSFGWDSNEKLFF
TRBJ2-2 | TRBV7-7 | CASSLATGGELFF
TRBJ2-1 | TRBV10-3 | CAIRRGDSGLNEQFF
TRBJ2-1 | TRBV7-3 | CASSTGTGGHEQFF
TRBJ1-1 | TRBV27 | CASSTSGITEAFF
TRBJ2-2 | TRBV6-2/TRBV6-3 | CASSPRGRTGELFF
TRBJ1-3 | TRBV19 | CASNQQGHGNTIYF
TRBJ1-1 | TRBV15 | CATSRAVNTEAFF
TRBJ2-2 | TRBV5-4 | CASSLVAGELFF
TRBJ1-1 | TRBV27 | CASSFLTGPFGNTEAFF
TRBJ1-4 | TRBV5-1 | CASSLGQDEKLFF
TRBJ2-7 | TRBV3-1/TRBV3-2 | CASSQDRSDEQYF
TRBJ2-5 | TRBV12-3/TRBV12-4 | CASTLKTETQYF
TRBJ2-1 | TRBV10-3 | CAISDSGAYNEQFF
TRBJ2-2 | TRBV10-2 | CASSESGSGFPNTGELFF
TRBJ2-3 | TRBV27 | CASADRVGVTDTQYF
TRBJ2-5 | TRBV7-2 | CASSLGLAGGEETQYF
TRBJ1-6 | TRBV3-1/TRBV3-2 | CASSQESGNSPLHF
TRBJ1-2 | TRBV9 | CASSPQPGVYGYTF
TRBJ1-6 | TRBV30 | CASLLGQGDSPLHF
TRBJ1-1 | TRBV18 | CASSQQGNTEAFF
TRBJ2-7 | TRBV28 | CASSLGLAAYEQYF
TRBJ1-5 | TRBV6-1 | CASSEPPGAGGQPQHF
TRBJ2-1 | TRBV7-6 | CASSTGTGGFNEQFF
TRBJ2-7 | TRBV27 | CASAVAGATYEQYF
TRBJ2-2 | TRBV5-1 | CASSSGQVTGELFF
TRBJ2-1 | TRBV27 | CASRKLAGMFNEQFF
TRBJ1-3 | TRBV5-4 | CASSSRDRYLSGNTIYF
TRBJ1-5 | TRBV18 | CASSGENQPQHF
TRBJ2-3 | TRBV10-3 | CAISEPDRGGTDTQYF
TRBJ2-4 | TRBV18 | CASSPDRGRWNIQYF
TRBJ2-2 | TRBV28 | CASSPSWRGLTGELFF
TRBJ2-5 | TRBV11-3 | CASSRRQGQETQYF
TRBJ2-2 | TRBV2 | CASRALAGATGELFF
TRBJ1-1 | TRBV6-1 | CASSGSGGLTEAFF
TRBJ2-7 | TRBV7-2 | CASRPGLAGAYEQYF
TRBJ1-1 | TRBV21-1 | CASSKGNRRNTEAFF
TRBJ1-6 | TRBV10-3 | CASRAASSYNSPLHF
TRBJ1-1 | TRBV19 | CASSPGQGVWAFF
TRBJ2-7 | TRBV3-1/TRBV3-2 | CASSQQGGGYEQYF
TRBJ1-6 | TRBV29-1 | CSVGQGKDSPLHF
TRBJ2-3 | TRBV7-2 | CASRGGVSTDTQYF